This TCR beta chain was retrieved from a study of memory CD4+ T cells and cytomegalovirus serostatus. Turning to the study itself: Healthy Belgian adult donors included several CMV-positive and 24 CMV-negative people. Study-level findings and limits: A US-trained random forest predicted CMV serostatus with median AUC around 0.93.

CDR3 length equals 16 residues. V lost 4 bases, J lost 0 bases, and 6 bases stayed unmatched. CDR1 is ENHRY, CDR2 SYGVKD, per germline. Study processing details: After removing out-of-frame reads, approximately 2.2 million distinct TCRbeta sequences remained. Only in-frame clones appear in the TCRdb table, and some are missing; sequencing was by immunoSEQ multiplex PCR. V, J and clone size were drawn from that table, and D and trimming were deduced from the DNA. Among fewer than 40,000 clones listed, around 79% were seen once. Single viable CD3+CD4+CD8-CD45RO+ cells were sorted as the memory CD4+ T cells. Positive selection with CD4 microbeads enriched total CD4+ T cells. As for this clone: Its target is unknown.

This TCR came from an adult in good health and CMV-seronegative. The chain combines TRBV10-3 with TRBJ2-1; 7 bases align to TRBD2. Sequenced material: memory CD4+ T cells from blood. The CDR3 protein is CAISAVRGGSYNEQFF. For the CDR3, the DNA is TGTGCCATCAGTGCAGTTCGCGGGGGCTCCTACAATGAGCAGTTCTTC.